This paragraph covers one T cell receptor (beta chain) sequence. What it binds is not known. The data originate from a study of shared clonotypes between healthy human individuals. Findings and limits, study-wide: Naive subsets usually exceeded memory subsets in estimated richness.

Produced via immunoSEQ multiplex PCR; TCRdb's table is partial and in-frame only. Altogether fewer than 2.5 million clones are present, over 85% being singletons, with the ten largest covering approximately 0.35%. The V gene's germline CDR1 is LNHDA and CDR2 SQIVND (reference sequence). Unmatched junction bases numbered 7, after V lost 8 bases and J lost 8 bases. This CDR3 is built from 13 residues. Every donor was a Caucasian adult from Nashville, Tennessee. The chain couples TRBV19 to TRBJ2-3, with 10 nucleotides matching TRBD2. This receptor was taken from a young man in good health. Some clones in this sample may be carry-over from other donors' samples. Input material: naive CD4+ T cells from PBMCs. Noted subset: CD45RA+ positively selected. CDR3 protein: CASGTSGAVTQYF. The CDR3 DNA reads as TGTGCCAGTGGCACTAGCGGGGCGGTTACGCAGTATTTT.